This TCR beta chain is drawn from a study of cytotoxic CD8 clonotypes in ibrutinib-treated CLL. As for the study in general: IGHV unmutated 17 to 18; relapsed/refractory approximately 10; treatment-naive under 16.

Trimming left V 3 bases short and J 1 base short, with 8 bases between. The CDR3 has 14 residues. Germline values: CDR1 LNHDA, CDR2 SQIVND (reference sequence). Study-wide results and caveats: Having risen at ibrutinib response, clonality had fallen back toward baseline by progression.

Target depth was 1 in 200,000 to 1 in 1 million T cells, about 10x per clonotype. The repertoire was sequenced with immunoSEQ multiplex PCR; TCRdb's copy has only in-frame clones and lacks some. The repertoire includes about 160,000 clones, approximately 91% of them detected once, and about 2.9% sits in the top ten. Comment on this clone: What it binds is not known.

The sequence derives from a human donor with chronic lymphocytic leukemia. Sequencing used PBMCs, obtained at disease progression, from a patient treated with ibrutinib. This chain joins TRBV19 and TRBJ2-3, with D hard to call. The CDR3 loop is CASSIGTRTDTQYF. CDR3 DNA sequence: TGTGCCAGTAGTATCGGTACCCGCACAGATACGCAGTATTTT.